This TCR beta chain was obtained from a study of cytomegalovirus exposure and HLA in healthy donors. Only in-frame clones appear in the TCRdb table, and some are missing; sequencing was by immunoSEQ multiplex PCR. The sample has tens of thousands of clones, approximately 80% seen once. This clone came up once. The antigen remains undetermined. Notes on the study in general: Among TCR beta chains, those listed as cytomegalovirus-associated numbered around 180.

Germline loops: CDR1 SGHTA, CDR2 FQGNSA. J lost 6 bases, V lost 4 bases, and 9 bases had no gene match. The CDR3 spans 16 residues. The rearrangement joins TRBV7-2 to TRBJ2-2, with 9 positions matching TRBD1. Sequencing was carried out using PBMCs. This TCR was sampled from a man aged 30 to 45 in good health and CMV-seronegative. CDR3 residues: CASSSDRGSHPGELFF. The CDR3 DNA reads as TGTGCCAGCAGCTCCGACAGGGGGTCCCACCCCGGGGAGCTGTTTTTT. The variable domain in full, completed from reference TRBV7-2 and TRBJ2-2, reads GAGVSQSPSNKVTEKGKDVELRCDPISGHTALYWYRQSLGQGLEFLIYFQGNSAPDKSGLPSDRFSAERTGGSVSTLTIQRTQQEDSAVYLCASSSDRGSHPGELFFGEGSRLTVL.